The T cell receptor beta chain described here comes from a study of blood T cell repertoires in COVID-19. Turning to the study itself: Donors in the United States, Italy and Spain gave samples during acute or convalescent COVID-19. In each case, the material was cDNA or gDNA derived from T cells, B-cell-depleted T cells, or PBMCs.

The CDR3 contains 13 residues. In germline, CDR1 is LGHDT, CDR2 YNNKEL (reference sequence). V lost 0 bases, J lost 7 bases, and 8 bases lay in between. In the original workflow: Reference gene primer amplification gave estimated nucleated cell counts. Measured with immunoSEQ multiplex PCR; TCRdb has only the in-frame clones, and not every one. The V and J calls and the clone size are those of that table, but D and trimming were determined from the DNA. The table includes roughly 120,000 clones, around 88% detected once. This clone came up once. The chain recombines TRBV3-1 (or the pseudogene TRBV3-2) with TRBJ2-3; D not resolved. This receptor was obtained from a woman in her forties or fifties with active or convalescent COVID-19. The specimen sequenced was peripheral blood. The chain's CDR3 is CASSQDIRYTQYF. Written as DNA, the CDR3 is TGTGCCAGCAGCCAAGATATTAGATATACGCAGTATTTT.